The next 2 T cell receptor beta chains were all read from a single sample in a study of cytomegalovirus exposure and HLA in healthy donors. PCR was performed using 60 Vbeta and 13 Jbeta primers. Libraries were prepared by immunoSEQ multiplex PCR; TCRdb keeps only in-frame clonotypes and omits some of them. This table holds about 180,000 clones, 65% to 85% found once. Sequenced input: PBMCs. These TCRs come from a girl aged 10-17 years in good health and CMV-seropositive.

The V call is TRBV6-6, the J call TRBJ1-2, with 9 nucleotides matching TRBD1. Losses at the gene ends were 5 bases for V and 4 bases for J; bases not matched to a gene: 8. The CDR3 runs 15 residues. Germline V lookup: CDR1 MNHNY, CDR2 SVGAGI (reference sequence). The CDR3 DNA is TGTGCCAGCAGTCCCCCGGGACAGGGATTCTATGGCTACACCTTC. Its translation: CASSPPGQGFYGYTF.

The chain couples TRBV4-2 to TRBJ1-1; D gene unclear. Trimming removed 1 base at V and 0 bases at J, with 9 bases between. The CDR3 length is 15 residues. Germline V CDR1 and CDR2: LGHNA, YNFKEQ. The CDR3, as DNA: TGTGCCAGCAGCCAAGGGGAGGCTGTGAACACTGAAGCTTTCTTT. The encoded protein is CASSQGEAVNTEAFF.